The 8 T cell receptor beta chains presented below share a single source sample, sequenced in a study of cytomegalovirus exposure and HLA in healthy donors. The study ran its PCR with 60 Vbeta and 13 Jbeta primers. Produced via immunoSEQ multiplex PCR; TCRdb's table is partial and in-frame only. The profile shows fewer than 150,000 clones, nearly 80% of them singletons. Sample: PBMCs. The receptors here all came from a male donor in good health and CMV-seronegative.

This chain uses TRBV30 with TRBJ1-2; no clear D gene. CDR1 is GTSNPN, CDR2 SVGIG, per germline (reference sequence). V shed 4 bases and J shed 2 bases, with 14 bases lying between them. The CDR3 totals 14 residues. Here the CDR3 DNA reads TGTGCCTGGACTCCCGGACTCAGCAACTATGGCTACACCTTC. It is translated as CAWTPGLSNYGYTF.

The chain is built from TRBV9 and TRBJ1-3; no clear D gene. CDR3 length: 19 residues. Trimming removed 3 bases at V and 1 base at J, with 23 bases between. Germline CDR1 and CDR2: SGDLS and YYNGEE. This CDR3 reads CASSGDNLDSRSSGNTIYF. Here the CDR3 DNA reads TGTGCCAGCAGCGGAGATAACCTAGACTCGAGATCATCTGGAAACACCATATATTTT.

V gene TRBV6-5 combines with J gene TRBJ2-7, with 10 bases lining up with TRBD2. The J segment lost 7 bases and the V segment lost 6 bases, leaving 9 bases of the junction unmatched. The CDR3 runs to 14 residues. CDR1 is MNHEY and CDR2 is SVGAGI in the germline V gene. CDR3 nucleotides: TGTGCCAGCAGGTCCGGGACTAGCGTCTTGGAGCAGTACTTC. Its translation is CASRSGTSVLEQYF.

The CDR3 here is CASSPRDRGGVNTEAFF. CDR3 sequence (DNA): TGTGCCAGCAGCCCTCGGGACAGGGGAGGGGTGAACACTGAAGCTTTCTTT. The genes are TRBV9 and TRBJ1-1, with 10 bases aligning to TRBD1. The trim removed 4 bases at V and 0 bases at J, leaving 9 bases unmatched. Germline CDR1 reads SGDLS; CDR2 reads YYNGEE. This CDR3 has 17 residues.

The CDR3 sequence is CASSPAGQGAYGYTF. In nucleotides, the CDR3 is TGCGCCAGCAGCCCTGCGGGACAGGGGGCCTATGGCTACACCTTC. J is TRBJ1-2 and V is TRBV4-1; 12 bases match TRBD1. Looked up from germline, CDR1 is MGHRA and CDR2 is YSYEKL. V shed 4 bases and J 4 bases; nucleotides not matched to a gene: 4. This CDR3 is built from 15 residues.

This sequence joins TRBV5-4 and TRBJ1-1, with a weak D call TRBD1 (5 bases). CDR3 length equals 15 residues. Germline loops: CDR1 SGHNT, CDR2 YYREEE (reference sequence). V was trimmed by 0 bases and J by 12 bases, leaving 21 bases between them. The CDR3: CASSLEGGGVRLPFF. CDR3 nucleotides: TGTGCCAGCAGCTTGGAGGGAGGAGGGGTCCGACTTCCTTTCTTT. The whole variable domain, filled in from reference TRBV5-4 and TRBJ1-1, reads ETGVTQSPTHLIKTRGQQVTLRCSSQSGHNTVSWYQQALGQGPQFIFQYYREEENGRGNFPPRFSGLQFPNYSSELNVNALELDDSALYLCASSLEGGGVRLPFFGQGTRLTVV.

A few counts support this clone. The chain uses TRBV7-9 and TRBJ2-7, with D perhaps TRBD2 (5 bases). Trimming shortened V by 5 bases and J by 4 bases, and 12 bases separated the two germline ends. CDR3 length: 13 amino acids. CDR1 SEHNR and CDR2 FQNEAQ come from the germline V gene (reference sequence). CDR3: CASSPLRGYEQYF. The DNA of the CDR3 is TGTGCCAGCAGCCCCCTACGGGGATACGAGCAGTACTTC. Drawing the rest from reference TRBV7-9 and TRBJ2-7, the complete variable domain is DTGVSQNPRHKITKRGQNVTFRCDPISEHNRLYWYRQTLGQGPEFLTYFQNEAQLEKSRLLSDRFSAERPKGSFSTLEIQRTEQGDSAMYLCASSPLRGYEQYFGPGTRLTVT.

J is TRBJ2-1 and V is TRBV5-1; 8 bases are shared with TRBD2. Germline V gives CDR1 SGHRS, CDR2 YFSETQ. The CDR3 runs 13 residues. With V trimmed by 5 bases and J by 3 bases, 1 base remained unmatched. The CDR3, as DNA: TGCGCCAGCAGAACTAGCGGCTACAATGAGCAGTTCTTC. The encoded protein is CASRTSGYNEQFF. Full variable domain (outside the CDR3, taken from reference TRBV5-1 and TRBJ2-1): KAGVTQTPRYLIKTRGQQVTLSCSPISGHRSVSWYQQTPGQGLQFLFEYFSETQRNKGNFPGRFSGRQFSNSRSEMNVSTLELGDSALYLCASRTSGYNEQFFGPGTRLTVL.